This T cell receptor beta chain was found in a study of memory CD4+ T cells and cytomegalovirus serostatus. The length of the CDR3 is 13 residues. The V end was cut by 2 bases, the J end by 7 bases, with 11 bases between. Germline V lookup: CDR1 MNHNS, CDR2 SASEGT. Single viable CD3+CD4+CD8-CD45RO+ cells were sorted as the memory CD4+ T cells. Donors' CMV status reflects serum IgG against pp150, pp28, p38, p52. The assay was immunoSEQ multiplex PCR, and TCRdb's table has in-frame clones only and misses some. The data contain roughly 84,000 clones, about 85% of them singletons. The J gene is TRBJ1-2, the V gene TRBV6-1; no firm D call. The source of this sequence is an adult in good health and CMV-seronegative. The sample taken for sequencing was memory CD4+ T cells from blood. In DNA, the CDR3 is TGTGCCAGCAGTGAACAGATGCTTACTGGCTACACCTTC. Its translation: CASSEQMLTGYTF.